Listed below are T cell receptor beta chains from one sample, sequenced in a study of a mutant IDH1 vaccine in newly diagnosed glioma. Their target antigens are unknown. Profiled with immunoSEQ multiplex PCR; TCRdb holds only in-frame clones, not every one. The sample lists about 40,000 clones, just over 90% seen once, with 2% to 3% in the top ten. The sequenced sample was PBMCs, obtained from a glioma patient whose treatment included an IDH1 peptide vaccine. Receptor source: a man between 50 and 59 years old with glioma. The CDR3 runs from the conserved cysteine through the conserved F or W. The D gene is left open where the match is weak. The size field is filled for only some rows; it gives once, few, many or a size class.

TRBV28,TRBJ2-6,.,.,TGTGCCAGCAGTTTGTCACAGCTCCTCTCTGGGGCCAACGTCCTGACTTTC,CASSLSQLLSGANVLTF
TRBV19,TRBJ2-1,.,.,TGTGCCAGTAATCTAGGCGGGGGCGACAATGAGCAGTTCTTC,CASNLGGGDNEQFF
TRBV7-9,TRBJ2-3,.,.,TGTGCCAGCAGCTTCTGGTCTAACTTGTTCACAGATACGCAGTATTTT,CASSFWSNLFTDTQYF
TRBV6-5,TRBJ2-1,TRBD2,.,TGTGCCAGCAGTTCTAGCGGGCCGTACAATGAGCAGTTCTTC,CASSSSGPYNEQFF
TRBV18,TRBJ2-1,TRBD2,.,TGTGCCAGCTCACCGTACTCGGGGTCTAGCGGGTTATACAATGAGCAGTTCTTC,CASSPYSGSSGLYNEQFF
TRBV28,TRBJ2-3,.,.,TGTGCCAGCAGTTGGGCGACAGGAGAAAGCTATACTAGCACAGATACGCAGTATTTT,CASSWATGESYTSTDTQYF
TRBV7-9,TRBJ1-2,.,.,TGTGCCAGCAGCCCCGAGGGCTTAGCTAACTATGGCTACACCTTC,CASSPEGLANYGYTF
TRBV2,TRBJ1-1,.,.,TGTGCCAGCAGGATCTCGACCATCTCGAACACTGAAGCTTTCTTT,CASRISTISNTEAFF
TRBV7-2,TRBJ2-1,TRBD1,.,TGTGCCAGCAGCGATCGGAACAGGGGGTCTGGAAATGAGCAGTTCTTC,CASSDRNRGSGNEQFF
TRBV18,TRBJ1-5,TRBD1,.,TGTGCCAGCTCACTTGGACAGGGGACAGGTCAGCCCCAGCATTTT,CASSLGQGTGQPQHF
TRBV5-4,TRBJ2-3,.,once,TGTGCCAGCAGCTTGGAAGGGGCAGATACGCAGTATTTT,CASSLEGADTQYF
TRBV7-2,TRBJ1-1,.,once,TGTGCCAGCAGCCATAAAGCCCAACCATCGAACACTGAAGCTTTCTTT,CASSHKAQPSNTEAFF
TRBV5-5,TRBJ2-2,.,.,TGTGCCAGCAGCGGGCGCGGACGGACAATAACCGGGGAGCTGTTTTTT,CASSGRGRTITGELFF
TRBV6-5,TRBJ2-2,.,.,TGTGCCAGCAGTTTACAGCTTAACACCGGGGAGCTGTTTTTT,CASSLQLNTGELFF
TRBV19,TRBJ1-1,TRBD1,once,TGTGCCAGTAGTAGACGACAGGGTGGAACTGAAGCTTTCTTT,CASSRRQGGTEAFF
TRBV7-9,TRBJ1-5,TRBD1,.,TGTGCCAGCAGCCATGCGATGGGACAGGACAATCAGCCCCAGCATTTT,CASSHAMGQDNQPQHF
TRBV25-1,TRBJ2-7,TRBD1,.,TGTGCCAGTCACCAGGGGGACACCTACGAGCAGTACTTC,CASHQGDTYEQYF
TRBV5-4,TRBJ1-1,TRBD1,.,TGTGCCAGCAGCTCCCCGACAGGGCGTAGTACTGAAGCTTTCTTT,CASSSPTGRSTEAFF
TRBV19,TRBJ1-5,TRBD1,.,TGTGCCAGTACTGGACAGGGGTGGGTACAGCCCCAGCATTTT,CASTGQGWVQPQHF
TRBV27,TRBJ2-1,.,.,TGTGCCAGCAGTTTTGGGTTGTTCAATGAGCAGTTCTTC,CASSFGLFNEQFF
TRBV5-6,TRBJ1-2,.,.,TGTGCCAGCAGCGACGACTCCGGGGTACGAAACTATGGCTACACCTTC,CASSDDSGVRNYGYTF
TRBV7-6,TRBJ1-5,TRBD1,.,TGTGCCAGCAGCCACCGGGACAGGGTAGGGGATAGCAATCAGCCCCAGCATTTT,CASSHRDRVGDSNQPQHF
TRBV7-7,TRBJ2-5,TRBD2,.,TGTGCTAGCAGCTTAGGGACGACTAGCGGACCAGAGACCCAGTACTTC,CASSLGTTSGPETQYF
TRBV28,TRBJ1-3,.,.,TGTGCCAGCAGTTTATCTCGGGGGTCCTCTGGAAACACCATATATTTT,CASSLSRGSSGNTIYF
TRBV19,TRBJ1-4,.,.,TGTGCCAGTAGTATGTACACCACAACTAATGAAAAACTGTTTTTT,CASSMYTTTNEKLFF
TRBV7-9,TRBJ2-7,TRBD2,.,TGTGCCAGCAGCTCGGGACTAGCGTCAGACTTC,CASSSGLASDF
TRBV6-5,TRBJ2-5,TRBD1,.,TGTGCCAGCAGTTACCTGGACAGGATGGAGACCCAGTACTTC,CASSYLDRMETQYF
TRBV19,TRBJ1-5,TRBD1,once,TGTGCCAGTAAAACGGGACAGGGCGTTAATCAGCCCCAGCATTTT,CASKTGQGVNQPQHF
TRBV2,TRBJ2-7,.,.,TGTGCCAGCAGTGGGCCCCCGACTCCGTACGAGCAGTACTTC,CASSGPPTPYEQYF
TRBV9,TRBJ2-3,.,once,TGTGCCAGCAGCGGCGGGGTAAGCACAGATACGCAGTATTTT,CASSGGVSTDTQYF
TRBV27,TRBJ1-2,.,.,TGTGCCAGCAGCGCAAGGTGGAGTACGGGGGGCTACACCTTC,CASSARWSTGGYTF
TRBV28,TRBJ1-5,.,.,TGTGCCAGCAGTTTAATACATGGCGCCAATCAGCCCCAGCATTTT,CASSLIHGANQPQHF
TRBV30,TRBJ2-5,.,.,TGTGCCTGGAGTGTCTCTCGAGAAGGGACCCAGTACTTC,CAWSVSREGTQYF
TRBV27,TRBJ2-7,TRBD1,.,TGTGCCAGCAGTTTATCAGGGGATAGAGGGGACAGGGGTTACGAGCAGTACTTC,CASSLSGDRGDRGYEQYF
TRBV28,TRBJ1-1,.,.,TGTGCCAGCAGTTCCCTGGGGGGAGAAACTGAAGCTTTCTTT,CASSSLGGETEAFF
TRBV29-1,TRBJ2-2,.,.,TGCAGCGTTGTGGCGAATCGAAGGGAGCTGTTTTTT,CSVVANRRELFF
TRBV7-9,TRBJ2-1,TRBD2,.,TGTGCCAGCCGGGGACTAGCGGGAGAGGCGCAGTTCTTC,CASRGLAGEAQFF
TRBV4-3,TRBJ1-2,.,.,TGCGCCAGCAGCCACAGGCAGAACTATGGCTACACCTTC,CASSHRQNYGYTF
TRBV9,TRBJ2-7,.,.,TGTGCCAGCAGCGCGCGGGGAGGACCCTACGAGCAGTACTTC,CASSARGGPYEQYF
TRBV7-9,TRBJ2-5,TRBD1,.,TGTGCCAGCAGCCCCCCTGGGCAGGGGGCGGGAGAGACCCAGTACTTC,CASSPPGQGAGETQYF
TRBV6-1,TRBJ2-7,.,.,TGTGCCAGCATGTTCCAGGGACTCTACGAGCAGTACTTC,CASMFQGLYEQYF
TRBV5-6,TRBJ1-4,.,.,TGTGCCAGCAGCCCCGTTGAGGAACGTGGACGGATCAATGAAAAACTGTTTTTT,CASSPVEERGRINEKLFF
TRBV5-4,TRBJ2-7,TRBD2,.,TGTGCCAGCAGGGGAGTTCTCGGGACTAGCGGGAGTAGTGAGCAGTACTTC,CASRGVLGTSGSSEQYF
TRBV6-5,TRBJ2-1,TRBD2,.,TGTGCCAGCAGTTACGGCGGGAGTCCCTACAATGAGCAGTTCTTC,CASSYGGSPYNEQFF
TRBV19,TRBJ2-3,TRBD1,.,TGTGCCAGTAGTGAGGGACAGGGGGTTTACACAGATACGCAGTATTTT,CASSEGQGVYTDTQYF
TRBV29-1,TRBJ2-2,TRBD1,.,TGCAGCGTGGGAAGGGACAGGGCCACCGGGGAGCTGTTTTTT,CSVGRDRATGELFF
TRBV19,TRBJ2-1,TRBD2,.,TGTGCCAGTAGTACTAGCGGGAGGAATGAGCAGTTCTTC,CASSTSGRNEQFF
TRBV6-1,TRBJ1-6,TRBD1,.,TGTGCCAGCAGTCGAAGACAGGGATATAATTCACCCCTCCACTTT,CASSRRQGYNSPLHF
TRBV2,TRBJ2-7,.,.,TGTGCCAGCAGTGAGAGTTCGGGAGTCGGGTACGAGCAGTACTTC,CASSESSGVGYEQYF
TRBV21-1,TRBJ1-1,.,.,TGTGCCAGCAGATATCGACAGGGGGAAGTAAGTAGGACTGAAGCTTTCTTT,CASRYRQGEVSRTEAFF
TRBV10-3,TRBJ2-3,TRBD1,.,TGTGCCATCAGCCAGCGGACAGGAGATACGCAGTATTTT,CAISQRTGDTQYF
TRBV9,TRBJ2-1,.,.,TGTGCCAGCAGCGAGGGGGTCGGGGACAATGAGCAGTTCTTC,CASSEGVGDNEQFF
TRBV28,TRBJ1-5,.,.,TGTGCCAGCTCCACACCGGGCAGGGGAAATCAGCCCCAGCATTTT,CASSTPGRGNQPQHF
TRBV5-1,TRBJ1-1,TRBD1,.,TGCGCCAGCAGCTTGGCCGACGGACAGGGGCCTGAAGCTTTCTTT,CASSLADGQGPEAFF
TRBV2,TRBJ2-5,.,once,TGTGCCAGCAGTGTGGAGGGCGTCCAAGAGACCCAGTACTTC,CASSVEGVQETQYF
TRBV29-1,TRBJ2-3,.,.,TGCAGCGTTCGAGGTTCAACGGGACACCTGAGCACAGATACGCAGTATTTT,CSVRGSTGHLSTDTQYF
TRBV5-4,TRBJ2-7,TRBD1,.,TGTGCCAGCAGTTACGGACAGGGCAGCTCCTACGAGCAGTACTTC,CASSYGQGSSYEQYF
TRBV2,TRBJ2-7,.,.,TGTGCCAGCAGAGGAGGCCTCCGCGAGCAGTACTTC,CASRGGLREQYF
TRBV5-1,TRBJ1-2,.,.,TGCGCCAGCAGACATGGGACGTTAGGTTTAACTAACTATGGCTACACCTTC,CASRHGTLGLTNYGYTF